This T cell receptor beta chain was recovered during a study of cytomegalovirus exposure and HLA in healthy donors. Study as a whole: Out of 150 million to 200 million T cells, an earlier analysis found more than 95 million unique TCR beta sequences in total.

The CDR3 runs to 13 residues. The germline V gene encodes CDR1 SGHAT and CDR2 FQNNGV. Trimming cost V 3 bases and J 3 bases, with 8 bases left between them. The PCR used 60 Vbeta and 13 Jbeta primers. The protocol was immunoSEQ multiplex PCR, while the TCRdb copy is restricted to in-frame clones and leaves out a portion. The sample records about 200,000 clones, around 77% being singletons. The origin of this receptor is a woman in her 30s in good health and CMV-seronegative. The source material was PBMCs. This sequence joins TRBV11-2 and TRBJ2-5, with D tentatively TRBD2 (6 bases). CDR3 region: CASSFGGEETQYF. In nucleotides, the CDR3 is TGTGCCAGCAGCTTCGGAGGGGAAGAGACCCAGTACTTC. The complete variable domain, with remaining parts taken from reference TRBV11-2 and TRBJ2-5, reads EAGVAQSPRYKIIEKRQSVAFWCNPISGHATLYWYQQILGQGPKLLIQFQNNGVVDDSQLPKDRFSAERLKGVDSTLKIQPAKLEDSAVYLCASSFGGEETQYFGPGTRLLVL.